The present T cell receptor (beta chain) was sequenced within a study of preoperative IRX-2 immunotherapy in early breast cancer. The germline CDR1 and CDR2 sequences are LNHDA and SQIVND (reference sequence). The CDR3 has 13 amino acids. Trimming at V came to 6 bases and at J to 5 bases, leaving 6 bases not matched to a gene. The treatment: preoperative locoregional IRX-2 cytokine immunotherapy. Samples came from a phase Ib trial of preoperative locoregional IRX-2 cytokine immunotherapy. Sequenced by immunoSEQ multiplex PCR; TCRdb stores in-frame clones only, minus some. The top ten clones hold roughly 2% of a sample with approximately 100,000 clones, 75% to 90% of them seen once.

This clonotype originated in a human donor with breast cancer. Sequencing used tumor tissue, obtained after IRX-2 immunotherapy. The rearrangement uses TRBV19 and TRBJ1-2; 7 nucleotides align to TRBD1. The CDR3 region has the DNA TGTGCCAGTAGGATGGGGACAGATTATGGCTACACCTTC. Its protein is CASRMGTDYGYTF.